The source of this T cell receptor (beta chain) is a study of CD8+CD57+ T cells in acquired aplastic anemia. Genomic DNA was employed as the template in profiling TCR beta VDJ and CDR3. A single record per CDR3 protein comes from TCRdb applying MiXCR to the reads. The repertoire holds some 180,000 distinct CDR3 sequences, approximately 48% seen once, with approximately 12% in the top ten. General study results and limits: Sharing between patients and controls was observed for around 27 CD8+ CDR3 sequences.

As regards this clonotype: The antigen remains undetermined.

Only patients with CD8+CD57+ cell expansion on flow cytometry were chosen for sequencing. The junction had 8 bases not matched to a gene; V was cut back by 4 bases and J by 4 bases. The CDR3 sequence is 15 residues long. Germline V gene sequence: CDR1 SGHTA, CDR2 FQGTGA. This rearrangement joins TRBV7-3 to TRBJ2-3, with TRBD1 identical over 7 bases. The sequencing input was sorted CD4+, CD8+, or CD8+CD57+ T cells (not recorded which) from PBMCs. This TCR was sampled from a human donor with aplastic anemia. As DNA, the CDR3 is TGTGCCAGCAGCTCCCGACAGGGAATGGCAGATACGCAGTATTTT. Translating it yields CASSSRQGMADTQYF.